This T cell receptor beta chain was observed in a study of blood T cell repertoires in COVID-19. The assay was immunoSEQ multiplex PCR, and TCRdb's table has in-frame clones only and misses some. The sample records 250,000 to 300,000 clones, around nine tenths being singletons. The CDR3 has 14 residues. The germline V gene encodes CDR1 LGHDT and CDR2 YNNKEL (reference sequence). As concerns this clone: Relative to the germline gene, one junction end is altered; a read error may explain this.

The clonotype was recovered from a woman aged 60 to 75 with COVID-19, enrolled during active disease. The chain couples TRBV3-1 (or the pseudogene TRBV3-2) to TRBJ2-7; 10 bases line up with TRBD2. The material sequenced was peripheral blood. CDR3: CASSPGLAAYEQYF. CDR3 DNA: TGTGCCAGCAGCCCAGGACTAGCGGCCTATGAGCAGTACTTC.